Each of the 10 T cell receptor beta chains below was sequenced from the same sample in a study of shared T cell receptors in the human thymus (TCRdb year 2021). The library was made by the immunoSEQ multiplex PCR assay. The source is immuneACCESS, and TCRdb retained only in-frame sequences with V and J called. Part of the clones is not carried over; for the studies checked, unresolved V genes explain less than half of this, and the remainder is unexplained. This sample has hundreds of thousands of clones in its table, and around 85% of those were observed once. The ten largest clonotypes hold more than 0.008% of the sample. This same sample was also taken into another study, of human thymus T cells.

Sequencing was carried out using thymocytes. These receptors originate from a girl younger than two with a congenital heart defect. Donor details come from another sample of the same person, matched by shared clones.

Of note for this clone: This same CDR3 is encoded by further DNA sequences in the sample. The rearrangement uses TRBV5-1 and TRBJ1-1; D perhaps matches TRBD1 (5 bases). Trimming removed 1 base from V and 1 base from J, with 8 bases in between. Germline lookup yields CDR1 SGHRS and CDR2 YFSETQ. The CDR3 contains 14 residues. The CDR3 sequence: CASSLTGGNTEAFF. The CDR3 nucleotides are TGCGCCAGCAGCTTGACCGGGGGGAACACTGAAGCTTTCTTT.

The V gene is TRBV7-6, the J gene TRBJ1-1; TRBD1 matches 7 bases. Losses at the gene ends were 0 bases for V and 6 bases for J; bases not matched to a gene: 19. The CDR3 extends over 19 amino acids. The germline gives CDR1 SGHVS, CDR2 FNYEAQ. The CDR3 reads CASSLARRGGSLVVAEAFF. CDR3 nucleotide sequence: TGTGCCAGCAGCTTAGCGCGTAGAGGGGGCTCTTTGGTGGTCGCTGAAGCTTTCTTT.

The CDR3 sequence: CASSLARQDSNQPQHF. CDR3 nucleotides: TGTGCCAGCAGCTTAGCACGGCAGGATAGCAATCAGCCCCAGCATTTT. The V and J genes are TRBV7-2 and TRBJ1-5; D unclear. This CDR3 comprises 16 residues. Trimming removed 0 bases from V and 0 bases from J, with 9 bases in between. CDR1 is SGHTA, CDR2 FQGNSA, per germline.

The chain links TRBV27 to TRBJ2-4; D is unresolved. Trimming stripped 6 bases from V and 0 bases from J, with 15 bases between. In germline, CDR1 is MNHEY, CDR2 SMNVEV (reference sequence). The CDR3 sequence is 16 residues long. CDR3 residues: CASSHSGHLAKNIQYF. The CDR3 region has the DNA TGTGCCAGCAGCCACAGTGGGCATCTAGCCAAAAACATTCAGTACTTC.

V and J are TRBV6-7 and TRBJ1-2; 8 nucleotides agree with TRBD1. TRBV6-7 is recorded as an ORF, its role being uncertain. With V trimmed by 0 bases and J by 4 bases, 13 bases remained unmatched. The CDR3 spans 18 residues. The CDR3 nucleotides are TGTGCCAGCAGTTACTCGCCACAACCGACAGGGGAAGGCTATGGCTACACCTTC. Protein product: CASSYSPQPTGEGYGYTF.

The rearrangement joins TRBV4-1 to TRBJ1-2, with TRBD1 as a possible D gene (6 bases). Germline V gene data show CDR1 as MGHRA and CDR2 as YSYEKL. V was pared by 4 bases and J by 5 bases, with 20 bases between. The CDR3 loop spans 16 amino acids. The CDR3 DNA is TGCGCCAGCAGCCTCAAGTCCCTGGACAGAAAATATGGCTACACCTTC. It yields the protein CASSLKSLDRKYGYTF.

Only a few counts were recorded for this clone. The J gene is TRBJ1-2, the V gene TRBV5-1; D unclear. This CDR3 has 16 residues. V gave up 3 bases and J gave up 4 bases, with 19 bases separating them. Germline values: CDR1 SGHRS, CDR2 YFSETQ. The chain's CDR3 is CASSYDRLDPGYGYTF. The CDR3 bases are TGCGCCAGCAGCTATGATCGGTTAGATCCCGGCTATGGCTACACCTTC.

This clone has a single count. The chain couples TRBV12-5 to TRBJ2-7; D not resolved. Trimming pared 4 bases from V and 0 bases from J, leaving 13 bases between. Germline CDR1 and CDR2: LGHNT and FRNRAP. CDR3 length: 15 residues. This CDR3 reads CASGSTQVSSYEQYF. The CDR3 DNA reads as TGTGCTAGTGGTTCCACCCAAGTTAGCTCCTACGAGCAGTACTTC.

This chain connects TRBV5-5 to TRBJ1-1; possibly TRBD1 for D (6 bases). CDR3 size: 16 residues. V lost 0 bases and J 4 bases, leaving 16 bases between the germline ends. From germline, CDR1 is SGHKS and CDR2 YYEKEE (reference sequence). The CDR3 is CASSLETGDRTTEAFF. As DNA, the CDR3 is TGTGCCAGCAGCTTGGAGACAGGAGATCGAACCACTGAAGCTTTCTTT.

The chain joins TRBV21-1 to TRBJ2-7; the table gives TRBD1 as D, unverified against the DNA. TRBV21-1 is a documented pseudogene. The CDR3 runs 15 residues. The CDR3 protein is CASSIYRGTENEQYF. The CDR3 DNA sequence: TGTGCCAGCAGCATATACAGGGGAACAGAGAACGAGCAGTACTTC.